These 10 T cell receptor beta chains originate from one sample sequenced in a study of CD8 T cells in ankylosing spondylitis. MiXCR, applied by TCRdb to the 5' RACE reads, yields one record per CDR3 protein. The sample holds about 240,000 distinct CDR3 sequences, roughly 8.6% seen once. The sample consisted of blood, either unsorted or a sorted T cell fraction (not recorded which). The receptors stem from a male donor with ankylosing spondylitis or in good health (not recorded which).

The chain carries TRBV5-1 and TRBJ1-5; no definite D call. Trimming took 0 bases from V and 7 from J, leaving 11 bases between them. The CDR3 spans 14 residues. Germline V gives CDR1 SGHRS, CDR2 YFSETQ. This CDR3 reads CASSLGTGKQPQHF. For the CDR3, the DNA is TGCGCCAGCAGCTTGGGTACGGGGAAGCAGCCCCAGCATTTT.

This clonotype was recorded at least ten times. This sequence joins TRBV20-1 and TRBJ1-3, with D unresolved. Germline V gene sequence: CDR1 DFQATT, CDR2 SNEGSKA (reference sequence). Trimming removed 5 bases at V and 0 bases at J, with 11 bases between. This CDR3 is built from 14 residues. As DNA, the CDR3 is TGCAGTGCTTCCCCCCGCTACTCTGGAAACACCATATATTTT. As protein: CSASPRYSGNTIYF.

This clonotype was counted a few times. The chain combines TRBV20-1 with TRBJ2-7; 12 positions agree with TRBD2. The CDR3 sequence is 14 residues long. Germline V gene data show CDR1 as DFQATT and CDR2 as SNEGSKA (reference sequence). J was trimmed by 0 bases and V by 3 bases; bases with no gene match: 0. For the CDR3, the DNA is TGCAGTGCTAGGACTAGCGGGAGCTCCTACGAGCAGTACTTC. It yields the protein CSARTSGSSYEQYF.

The sample holds many counts of this clonotype. The rearrangement joins TRBV7-9 to TRBJ2-2; D remains ambiguous. CDR3 size: 14 residues. Trimming left V 10 bases short and J 1 base short, with 13 bases between. Germline V gene sequence: CDR1 SEHNR, CDR2 FQNEAQ (reference sequence). In DNA, the CDR3 is TGTGCCATCCGGATGATCCTGAACACCGGGGAGCTGTTTTTT. This gives the protein CAIRMILNTGELFF.

This clonotype was seen repeatedly, ten times or more. The J gene is TRBJ2-1, the V gene TRBV20-1; tentatively, D is TRBD1 (6 bases). Germline lookup yields CDR1 DFQATT and CDR2 SNEGSKA (reference sequence). Trimming left V 6 bases short and J 8 bases short, with 11 bases between. The CDR3 is 11 residues long. CDR3 sequence: CSAQQGYEQFF. CDR3 DNA: TGCAGTGCCCAACAGGGCTATGAGCAGTTCTTC.

About this clonotype: This may be a read error: a much more frequent sequence differs by one nucleotide. V is TRBV7-9 and J is TRBJ2-3; no definite D call. V lost 8 bases and J 6 bases, leaving 12 bases between the germline ends. CDR1 is SEHNR and CDR2 is FQNEAQ in the germline V gene (reference sequence). The CDR3 totals 12 residues. The CDR3 DNA is TGTGCCAGCGGCTCCCCGTTGGATACGCAGTATTTT. Translating gives CASGSPLDTQYF.

This clonotype was seen repeatedly, ten times or more. The rearrangement uses TRBV12-3 or TRBV12-4 and TRBJ2-2; the match to TRBD2 covers 12 bases. The ends lost 8 bases at V and 0 bases at J; junction bases unmatched: 10. CDR3 size: 18 residues. CDR3 nucleotide sequence: TGTGCCAGCTCCAGGGTGGCTAGCGGGAGGGCGAACACCGGGGAGCTGTTTTTT. Translation gives CASSRVASGRANTGELFF.

Many counts were recorded for this clonotype. The chain joins TRBV12-3 or TRBV12-4 to TRBJ2-4; no definite D call. The germline V and J ends were trimmed by 3 bases and 7 bases, with 7 bases remaining between them. The CDR3 has 12 residues. For the CDR3, the DNA is TGTGCCAGCAGTTTTCGAAGGAACATTCAGTACTTC. This translates into CASSFRRNIQYF.

This clonotype showed up many times. V is TRBV6-1 and J is TRBJ1-3; D might be TRBD1 (5 bases). The CDR3 spans 16 residues. From germline, CDR1 is MNHNS and CDR2 SASEGT. The germline V and J ends were trimmed by 7 bases and 2 bases, with 18 bases remaining between them. The CDR3 spells CASKVTETLPGNTIYF. Written as DNA, the CDR3 is TGTGCCAGCAAAGTGACAGAGACCCTTCCTGGAAACACCATATATTTT.

This clonotype has ten or more counts. The chain uses TRBV5-1 and TRBJ1-1; 7 bases align to TRBD1. V dropped 0 bases and J dropped 1; count of bases not matched to a gene: 3. CDR1 and CDR2 from the germline V gene are SGHRS and YFSETQ. The CDR3 is 15 amino acids. The CDR3 coding sequence is TGCGCCAGCAGCTTGGGACAGGGACCGAACACTGAAGCTTTCTTT. This sequence encodes CASSLGQGPNTEAFF. Together with reference TRBV5-1 and TRBJ1-1, the CDR3 gives the full variable domain: KAGVTQTPRYLIKTRGQQVTLSCSPISGHRSVSWYQQTPGQGLQFLFEYFSETQRNKGNFPGRFSGRQFSNSRSEMNVSTLELGDSALYLCASSLGQGPNTEAFFGQGTRLTVV.